The following is a T cell receptor (beta chain) sequence with its context. The antigen remains undetermined. The entry originates in a study of immune evolution from preneoplasia to lung adenocarcinoma. Study-level points and caveats: Later-stage lesions appeared to have more T cells, more diversity, less clonality.

Only in-frame clones appear in the TCRdb table, and some are missing; sequencing was by immunoSEQ multiplex PCR. The sample includes about 26,000 clones, roughly 70% seen only once; the top ten take 5% to 7%. Nucleic acids came from premalignant or tumor cells enriched by macro-dissection. This CDR3 has 15 amino acids. Germline CDR1 and CDR2: SEHNR and FQNEAQ (reference sequence). V dropped 5 bases and J dropped 3 bases, with 16 bases sitting between them. The sequenced sample consisted of FFPE invasive lung adenocarcinoma tissue. The chain couples TRBV7-9 to TRBJ2-5; D might be TRBD2 (6 bases). The source of this sequence is a person aged 55 to 70 with invasive lung adenocarcinoma. Some clones in this sample may be carry-over from other donors' samples. Here the CDR3 reads CASSPGVAEEETQYF. CDR3 bases: TGTGCCAGCAGCCCTGGGGTAGCGGAAGAAGAGACCCAGTACTTC.